A selection of T cell receptor beta chains follows, all from one sample in a study of blood T cell repertoires in COVID-19. The table came from immunoSEQ multiplex PCR; TCRdb's copy has only in-frame clones and leaves some out. Counted here are tens of thousands of clones, approximately 83% occurring once; the ten biggest clones make up approximately 2%. The sequencing sample was made of peripheral blood. The receptor source for this set is a woman aged 70-85 years with acute or convalescent COVID-19. The CDR3 runs from the conserved cysteine through the conserved F or W. D genes are given only for firm matches. Not all rows give a size; the values are once, few, many and, for expanded clones, a class.

V gene: TRBV4-1
D gene: .
clone size: .
J gene: TRBJ1-5
CDR3 DNA: TGCGCCAGCAGCCAATCAAAGACAGATTGGGATCAGCCCCAGCATTTT
CDR3 protein: CASSQSKTDWDQPQHF

V gene: TRBV2
D gene: .
clone size: .
J gene: TRBJ1-6
CDR3 DNA: TGTGCCAGCAGTTTAGACAGGCCCTATAATTCACCCCTCCACTTT
CDR3 protein: CASSLDRPYNSPLHF

V gene: TRBV14
D gene: .
clone size: few
J gene: TRBJ2-2
CDR3 DNA: TGTGCCAGCAGCCCCGGGACAATGACCGGGGAGCTGTTTTTT
CDR3 protein: CASSPGTMTGELFF

V gene: TRBV11-3
D gene: TRBD1
clone size: .
J gene: TRBJ1-4
CDR3 DNA: TGTGCCAGCAGTTCGGGACAGGCTAATGAAAAACTGTTTTTT
CDR3 protein: CASSSGQANEKLFF

V gene: TRBV6-5
D gene: TRBD1
clone size: .
J gene: TRBJ1-6
CDR3 DNA: TGTGCCAGCAGTTACTTACGACAGGGGGATTCACCCCTCCACTTT
CDR3 protein: CASSYLRQGDSPLHF

V gene: TRBV3-1/TRBV3-2
D gene: TRBD2
clone size: .
J gene: TRBJ2-2
CDR3 DNA: TGTGCCAGCAGCTACGGGGGGGTCGACACCGGGGAGCTGTTTTTT
CDR3 protein: CASSYGGVDTGELFF

V gene: TRBV5-1
D gene: TRBD1
clone size: .
J gene: TRBJ1-4
CDR3 DNA: TGCGCCAGCAGCTCGGGGACAGAGGGTGAAAAACTGTTTTTT
CDR3 protein: CASSSGTEGEKLFF

V gene: TRBV10-3
D gene: TRBD2
clone size: .
J gene: TRBJ2-2
CDR3 DNA: TGTGCCATCAGTGACTCGGGACTAAGCACCGGGGAGCTGTTTTTT
CDR3 protein: CAISDSGLSTGELFF

V gene: TRBV5-1
D gene: TRBD1
clone size: once
J gene: TRBJ2-2
CDR3 DNA: TGCGCCAGCAGCACAGGGGGCGCCGAGGGCGGGGAGCTGTTTTTT
CDR3 protein: CASSTGGAEGGELFF

V gene: TRBV28
D gene: .
clone size: .
J gene: TRBJ2-5
CDR3 DNA: TGTGCCAGCAGTTTATTTCGGGGGGCCGGGTACCAAGAGACCCAGTACTTC
CDR3 protein: CASSLFRGAGYQETQYF

V gene: TRBV28
D gene: .
clone size: .
J gene: TRBJ2-7
CDR3 DNA: TGTGCCAGCCAATCCCCTAAAGCCACCTACGAGCAGTACTTC
CDR3 protein: CASQSPKATYEQYF

V gene: TRBV10-2
D gene: .
clone size: many
J gene: TRBJ1-6
CDR3 DNA: TGCGCCAGCATGAGTACTAATTCACCCCTCCACTTT
CDR3 protein: CASMSTNSPLHF

V gene: TRBV10-3
D gene: .
clone size: few
J gene: TRBJ1-5
CDR3 DNA: TGTGCCACCCGCCAGGGTAGCTCTATCAATCAGCCCCAGCATTTT
CDR3 protein: CATRQGSSINQPQHF

V gene: TRBV6-5
D gene: .
clone size: .
J gene: TRBJ1-1
CDR3 DNA: TGTGCCAGTCAGGGAACTGAAGCTTTCTTT
CDR3 protein: CASQGTEAFF

V gene: TRBV6-1
D gene: .
clone size: .
J gene: TRBJ1-3
CDR3 DNA: TGTGCCAGCAGTGAACCACTTTACTCTGGAAACACCATATATTTT
CDR3 protein: CASSEPLYSGNTIYF